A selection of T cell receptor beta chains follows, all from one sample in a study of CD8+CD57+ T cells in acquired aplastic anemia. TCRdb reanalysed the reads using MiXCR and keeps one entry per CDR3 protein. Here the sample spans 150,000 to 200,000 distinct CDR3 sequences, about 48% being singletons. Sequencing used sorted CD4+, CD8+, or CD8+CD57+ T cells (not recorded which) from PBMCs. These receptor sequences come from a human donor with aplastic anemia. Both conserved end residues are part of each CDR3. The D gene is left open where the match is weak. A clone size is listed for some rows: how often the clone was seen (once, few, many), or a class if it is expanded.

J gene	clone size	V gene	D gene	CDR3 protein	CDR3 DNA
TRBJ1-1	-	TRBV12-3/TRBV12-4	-	CASCILDGTEAFF	TGTGCCAGCTGCATCCTCGACGGCACTGAAGCTTTCTTT
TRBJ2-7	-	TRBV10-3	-	CAISESIDYEQYF	TGTGCCATCAGTGAGTCGATCGACTACGAGCAGTACTTC
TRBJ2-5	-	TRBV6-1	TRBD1	CASSPPGTGLIWSETQYF	TGTGCCAGCAGTCCCCCCGGGACAGGGTTAATTTGGTCAGAGACCCAGTACTTC
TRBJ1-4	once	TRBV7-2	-	CASSLDRVTKKLFF	TGTGCCAGCAGCTTAGACAGGGTAACAAAAAAACTGTTTTTT
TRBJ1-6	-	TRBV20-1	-	CSADAGPYNSPSHF	TGCAGTGCCGACGCGGGCCCCTATAATTCACCCTCCCACTTT
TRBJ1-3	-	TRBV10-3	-	CAIGSTVGNTIYF	TGTGCCATCGGCTCGACAGTAGGAAACACCATATATTTT
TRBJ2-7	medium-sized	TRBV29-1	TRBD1	CSVEEGDRGYEQYF	TGCAGCGTTGAAGAAGGTGACAGGGGCTACGAGCAGTACTTC
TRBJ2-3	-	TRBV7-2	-	CASSSPVLLHPTDTQYF	TGTGCCAGCAGCTCCCCTGTCTTGTTACACCCCACAGATACACAGTATTTT
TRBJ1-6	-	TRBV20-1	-	CSARVEGTAGSPLHF	TGCAGTGCTAGAGTCGAGGGAACTGCGGGTTCACCCCTCCACTTT
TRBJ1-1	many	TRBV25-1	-	CASTQGGGNTEAFF	TGTGCCAGCACCCAAGGAGGGGGAAACACTGAAGCTTTCTTT
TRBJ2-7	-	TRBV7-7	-	CASSLRAGASYEQYF	TGTGCCAGCAGCTTACGGGCAGGGGCGTCCTACGAGCAGTACTTC
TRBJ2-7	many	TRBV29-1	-	CSVVTSTPYEQYF	TGCAGCGTAGTGACTTCTACGCCCTACGAGCAGTACTTC
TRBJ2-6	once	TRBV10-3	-	CAGGGTGANVLTF	TGTGCCGGAGGGGGGACTGGGGCCAACGTCCTGACTTTC
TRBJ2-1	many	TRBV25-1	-	CASSVGENFWGSGSYNEQFF	TGTGCCAGCAGTGTGGGCGAAAACTTTTGGGGCTCTGGGTCCTACAATGAGCAGTTCTTC
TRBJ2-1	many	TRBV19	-	CASSLTRGYEQFF	TGTGCCAGTAGCCTGACCAGGGGCTATGAGCAGTTCTTC
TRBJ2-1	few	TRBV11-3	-	CASSPGIGDPEQFF	TGTGCCAGCAGCCCAGGGATCGGGGACCCTGAGCAGTTCTTC
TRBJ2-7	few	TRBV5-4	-	CASSLDDGPYEQYF	TGTGCCAGCAGCTTGGATGACGGACCCTACGAGCAGTACTTC
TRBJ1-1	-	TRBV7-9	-	CASTALNTEAFF	TGTGCCAGCACGGCTCTGAACACTGAAGCTTTCTTT
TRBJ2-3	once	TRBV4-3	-	CASSQGWTGPRDTQYF	TGCGCCAGCAGCCAAGGGTGGACGGGTCCCAGAGATACGCAGTATTTT
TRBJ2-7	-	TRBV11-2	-	CASSLESTGTYEQYF	TGTGCCAGCAGCTTAGAAAGCACAGGAACCTACGAGCAGTACTTC
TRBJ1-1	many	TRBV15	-	CATSRGVTIAEAFF	TGTGCCACCAGCCGAGGTGTAACAATCGCTGAAGCTTTCTTT
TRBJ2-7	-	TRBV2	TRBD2	CASSGGHSSYEQYF	TGCGCCAGTAGCGGGGGTCACAGCTCCTACGAGCAGTACTTC
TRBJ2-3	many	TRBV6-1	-	CASSEVEGPPDTQYF	TGTGCCAGCAGTGAGGTGGAGGGGCCCCCAGATACGCAGTATTTT
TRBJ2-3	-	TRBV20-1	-	CSARDLVAWGLGTDTQYF	TGCAGTGCTAGAGATCTCGTTGCGTGGGGGTTGGGCACAGATACGCAGTATTTT
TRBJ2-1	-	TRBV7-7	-	CARDLTALPLNEQFF	TGTGCTAGAGATCTAACGGCACTACCCCTCAATGAGCAGTTCTTC
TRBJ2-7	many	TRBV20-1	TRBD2	CSTRGEGYEQYF	TGCAGCACCCGTGGGGAGGGCTACGAGCAGTACTTC
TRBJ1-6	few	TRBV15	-	CASRTGNSPLHF	TGTGCCAGCCGGACGGGGAATTCACCCCTCCACTTT
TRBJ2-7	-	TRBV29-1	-	CSVTSPGYEQYF	TGCAGCGTCACCTCCCCAGGTTACGAGCAGTACTTC
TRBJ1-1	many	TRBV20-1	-	CSVAEAFF	TGCAGTGTAGCTGAAGCTTTCTTT
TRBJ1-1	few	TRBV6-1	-	CASSEPPDLNTEAFF	TGTGCCAGCAGTGAGCCCCCCGACTTGAACACTGAAGCTTTCTTT
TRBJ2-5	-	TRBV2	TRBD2	CASRSTSGQETQYF	TGTGCCAGCAGATCGACTAGCGGTCAAGAGACCCAGTACTTC
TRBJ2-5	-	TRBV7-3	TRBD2	CASSLLGGAGETQYF	TGTGCCAGCAGCTTACTCGGGGGGGCCGGAGAGACCCAGTACTTC
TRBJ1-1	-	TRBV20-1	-	CSASPGARGTEAFF	TGCAGTGCTAGTCCGGGGGCTCGTGGCACTGAAGCTTTCTTT
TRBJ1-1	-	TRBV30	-	CAWTRGEGGNTEAFF	TGTGCCTGGACCCGTGGGGAGGGAGGAAACACTGAAGCTTTCTTT
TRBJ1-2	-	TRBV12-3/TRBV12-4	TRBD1	CASGPGQGVNYGYTF	TGTGCCAGCGGACCGGGACAGGGGGTTAACTATGGCTACACCTTC
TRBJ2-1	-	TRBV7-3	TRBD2	CASSLSPTSGSDDNEQFF	TGTGCCAGCAGCCTAAGCCCGACTAGCGGGAGCGACGACAATGAGCAGTTCTTC
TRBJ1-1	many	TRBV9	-	CASSVGGGLNTEAFF	TGTGCCAGCAGCGTAGGCGGGGGATTGAACACTGAAGCTTTCTTT
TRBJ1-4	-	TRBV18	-	CASSPPGSRVNEKLFF	TGTGCCAGCTCACCACCCGGTAGTCGGGTCAATGAAAAACTGTTTTTT
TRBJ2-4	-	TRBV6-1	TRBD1	CASATGPKGIQYF	TGTGCCAGCGCGACAGGGCCCAAAGGGATTCAGTACTTC
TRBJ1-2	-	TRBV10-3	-	CAISAGVNYGYTF	TGTGCCATCAGTGCAGGGGTGAACTATGGCTACACCTTC
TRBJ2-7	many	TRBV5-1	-	CASSLEEGYLYEQYF	TGCGCCAGCAGCTTGGAGGAGGGGTATCTCTACGAGCAGTACTTC
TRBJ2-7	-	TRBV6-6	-	CASSRNGEQYF	TGTGCCAGCAGTAGAAATGGGGAGCAGTACTTC
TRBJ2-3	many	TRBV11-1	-	CASQPPWVLRTDTQYF	TGTGCCAGTCAGCCCCCCTGGGTACTTCGCACAGATACGCAGTATTTT